These 21 T cell receptor beta chains share one sample of origin, sequenced in a study of PD-L1 blockade in urothelial cancer. Time point defined: peripheral blood 6 weeks after treatment start. The protocol was immunoSEQ multiplex PCR, while the TCRdb copy is restricted to in-frame clones and leaves out a portion. Among around 30,000 clones, about four fifths were seen once, and the ten largest hold 3% to 4%. Sample: PBMCs, taken around atezolizumab (anti-PD-L1) treatment. The source is a man between 65 and 85 years old with urothelial cancer.

The V and J genes are TRBV12-5 and TRBJ1-1; the D gene is possibly TRBD1 (5 bases). V lost 2 bases, J lost 5 bases, and 15 bases lay in between. The CDR3 sequence is 15 residues long. From germline, CDR1 is LGHNT and CDR2 FRNRAP. The CDR3 coding sequence is TGTGCTAGTGGTTTGTGGCTGGGGCGGGGTACTGAAGCTTTCTTT. Its protein is CASGLWLGRGTEAFF. Complete variable domain (other parts from reference TRBV12-5 and TRBJ1-1): DARVTQTPRHKVTEMGQEVTMRCQPILGHNTVFWYRQTMMQGLELLAYFRNRAPLDDSGMPKDRFSAEMPDATLATLKIQPSEPRDSAVYFCASGLWLGRGTEAFFGQGTRLTVV.

The chain uses TRBV28 and TRBJ1-1; D unclear. Germline loops: CDR1 MDHEN, CDR2 SYDVKM. The CDR3 consists of 14 residues. The ends were cut back, 2 bases at V and 5 bases at J, with 12 bases in the middle. The CDR3 loop is CASSLASGRTEAFF. The CDR3 DNA reads as TGTGCCAGCAGTTTAGCGAGTGGTAGAACTGAAGCTTTCTTT.

The J gene is TRBJ2-7, the V gene TRBV11-3, with 9 bases fitting TRBD2. The junction had 4 bases not matched to a gene; V was cut back by 1 base and J by 3 bases. Germline-derived CDR1 and CDR2 are SGHNT and YENEEA. The CDR3 totals 15 residues. This CDR3 is CASSLGTSEIYEQYF. Written as DNA, the CDR3 is TGTGCCAGCAGCTTAGGGACTAGCGAGATCTACGAGCAGTACTTC. Supplemented by reference TRBV11-3 and TRBJ2-7, the full variable domain reads EAGVVQSPRYKIIEKKQPVAFWCNPISGHNTLYWYLQNLGQGPELLIRYENEEAVDDSQLPKDRFSAERLKGVDSTLKIQPAELGDSAVYLCASSLGTSEIYEQYFGPGTRLTVT.

The chain combines TRBV19 with TRBJ1-1; TRBD1 is a possible D gene (5 bases). V dropped 7 bases and J dropped 0 bases, with 12 bases sitting between them. The CDR3 contains 14 residues. CDR1 is LNHDA and CDR2 is SQIVND in the germline V gene (reference sequence). This chain's CDR3 is CASKVLGLNTEAFF. CDR3 coding DNA: TGTGCCAGTAAGGTCTTGGGGCTGAACACTGAAGCTTTCTTT.

This clone showed up just once. This chain links TRBV5-5 with TRBJ2-2; 9 bases fit TRBD1. Unmatched junction bases numbered 9, after V lost 3 bases and J lost 6 bases. CDR3 size: 16 residues. CDR1 and CDR2 from the germline V gene are SGHKS and YYEKEE (reference sequence). The CDR3 protein is CASSSTGGNSAGELFF. CDR3 nucleotides: TGTGCCAGCAGCTCTACAGGGGGCAACTCGGCCGGGGAGCTGTTTTTT. Full variable domain (remainder filled in from reference TRBV5-5 and TRBJ2-2): DAGVTQSPTHLIKTRGQQVTLRCSPISGHKSVSWYQQVLGQGPQFIFQYYEKEERGRGNFPDRFSARQFPNYSSELNVNALLLGDSALYLCASSSTGGNSAGELFFGEGSRLTVL.

This rearrangement joins TRBV7-9 to TRBJ2-1, with D possibly TRBD2 on 5 matching bases. From germline, CDR1 is SEHNR and CDR2 FQNEAQ (reference sequence). The ends were cut back, 3 bases at V and 12 bases at J, with 27 bases in the middle. CDR3 length: 17 residues. CDR3 residues: CASSFADTGYGGRGQFF. The CDR3 nucleotides are TGTGCCAGCAGCTTCGCCGATACCGGGTACGGAGGAAGAGGGCAGTTCTTC. Looking up the rest from reference TRBV7-9 and TRBJ2-1 gives the full variable domain: DTGVSQNPRHKITKRGQNVTFRCDPISEHNRLYWYRQTLGQGPEFLTYFQNEAQLEKSRLLSDRFSAERPKGSFSTLEIQRTEQGDSAMYLCASSFADTGYGGRGQFFGPGTRLTVL.

In DNA, the CDR3 is TGCGCCAGCAGCCCAGGACAGGGGGCGGGAGAGACCCAGTACTTC. Translating it yields CASSPGQGAGETQYF. The chain recombines TRBV5-1 with TRBJ2-5, with TRBD1 matching over 11 bases. The CDR3 covers 15 residues. J was trimmed by 4 bases and V by 4 bases; bases with no gene match: 6. Germline V lookup: CDR1 SGHRS, CDR2 YFSETQ.

V usage is TRBV20-1 and J usage is TRBJ2-1; maybe TRBD2 (7 bases). The CDR3 runs to 11 residues. Trimming pared 6 bases from V and 9 bases from J, leaving 12 bases between. Germline V gene data show CDR1 as DFQATT and CDR2 as SNEGSKA (reference sequence). CDR3 coding DNA: TGCAGTGCAAGTAGGGGGGGTGAGCAGTTCTTC. Encoded protein: CSASRGGEQFF.

The chain uses TRBV4-3 and TRBJ1-2; TRBD1 matches at 8 bases. CDR1 LGHNA and CDR2 YSLEER come from the germline V gene. J was trimmed by 5 bases and V by 1 base; bases with no gene match: 9. The CDR3 runs to 16 residues. The CDR3 DNA sequence: TGCGCCAGCAGCCAAGTTAATGGCGGACAGGGATATGGCTACACCTTC. Translating it yields CASSQVNGGQGYGYTF.

A few counts support this clone. The chain combines TRBV5-1 with TRBJ1-1; possibly TRBD1 for D (5 bases). CDR3 length equals 14 residues. Germline V CDR1 and CDR2: SGHRS, YFSETQ. V was trimmed by 3 bases and J by 3 bases, leaving 12 bases between them. CDR3 in DNA: TGCGCCAGCAGCTCCACAACAGGACACACTGAAGCTTTCTTT. Protein: CASSSTTGHTEAFF.

The CDR3, as DNA: TGTGCCAGCAGTCCGGCGACAGTTCAAGAGACCCAGTACTTC. Amino acid sequence: CASSPATVQETQYF. V and J are TRBV6-6 and TRBJ2-5, with TRBD1 as a possible D gene (5 bases). The CDR3 has 14 residues. In germline, CDR1 is MNHNY, CDR2 SVGAGI (reference sequence). Between the trimmed V and J ends, which lost 5 bases and 2 bases, there was a span of 12 bases.

This clone turned up a few times. The same CDR3 arises from other DNA sequences in this sample as well. This rearrangement joins TRBV4-3 to TRBJ2-5; the match to TRBD1 covers 9 bases. With 3 bases clipped from V and 4 bases from J, the junction kept 6 bases outside the gene matches. The CDR3 consists of 15 residues. Germline V lookup: CDR1 LGHNA, CDR2 YSLEER. The CDR3 DNA is TGCGCCAGCAGCCACCGCGACAGGGGGTCAGAGACCCAGTACTTC. Amino acids: CASSHRDRGSETQYF.

The chain uses TRBV4-3 and TRBJ2-7; 8 bases map to TRBD1. After removal of 4 bases from V and 3 bases from J, the junction contained 8 bases not matched to a gene. Germline V CDR1 and CDR2: LGHNA, YSLEER. The CDR3 spans 15 residues. The CDR3 DNA sequence: TGCGCCAGCAGCCGCCAGACAGGGGCGGTCTACGAGCAGTACTTC. Amino acids: CASSRQTGAVYEQYF.

This chain uses TRBV6-1 with TRBJ2-1; a weak D match, TRBD2 (6 bases). This CDR3 has 13 amino acids. V lost 7 bases to trimming and J lost 16 bases, with 23 bases between them. CDR1 MNHNS and CDR2 SASEGT come from the germline V gene. CDR3 protein: CASKTGVLGLGFF. The CDR3 nucleotides are TGTGCCAGCAAGACGGGAGTATTGGGCCTTGGATTCTTC.

Worth noting for this clone: Other DNA sequences from this sample encode an identical CDR3 as well. J is TRBJ2-2 and V is TRBV19; TRBD1 aligns across 7 bases. After removal of 5 bases from V and 1 base from J, the junction contained 4 bases not matched to a gene. The CDR3 is 15 residues long. Per the germline V gene, CDR1 is LNHDA and CDR2 is SQIVND (reference sequence). The CDR3 here is CASSLRTGNTGELFF. CDR3 sequence (DNA): TGTGCCAGTAGTTTAAGGACAGGGAACACCGGGGAGCTGTTTTTT.

This clone was picked up one time. The chain carries TRBV28 and TRBJ2-7; D call uncertain. The CDR3 totals 13 residues. Trimming pared 3 bases from V and 4 bases from J, leaving 10 bases between. CDR1 MDHEN and CDR2 SYDVKM come from the germline V gene. The CDR3 DNA reads TGTGCCAGCAGTTTCCCTAAACTATACGAGCAGTACTTC. Its protein is CASSFPKLYEQYF.

The chain links TRBV7-8 to TRBJ1-5; the D is unclear. V lost 4 bases to trimming and J lost 0 bases, with 13 bases between them. The CDR3 has 16 residues. Germline lookup yields CDR1 SGHVS and CDR2 FQNEAQ. Here the CDR3 DNA reads TGTGCCAGCAGCTCATCAGGTTTGGCTAGCAATCAGCCCCAGCATTTT. Its translation: CASSSSGLASNQPQHF.

A few counts support this clone. The chain combines TRBV19 with TRBJ2-2, with D perhaps TRBD2 (5 bases). Between the trimmed V and J ends, which lost 7 bases and 3 bases, there was a span of 12 bases. Germline V gives CDR1 LNHDA, CDR2 SQIVND (reference sequence). This CDR3 comprises 14 residues. Here the CDR3 DNA reads TGTGCCAGTACGAGCCCGAGGGACACCGGGGAGCTGTTTTTT. Translated: CASTSPRDTGELFF.

The rearrangement joins TRBV28 to TRBJ2-3; 9 bases map to TRBD1. V gave up 8 bases and J gave up 5 bases; unmatched junction bases: 14. Germline loops: CDR1 MDHEN, CDR2 SYDVKM. CDR3 size: 16 residues. The DNA for the CDR3 is TGTGCCAGCGCTACCCAACCGGGACAGGGACAAGATACGCAGTATTTT. Protein product: CASATQPGQGQDTQYF.

The chain has TRBV27 and TRBJ2-7; maybe TRBD1 (5 bases). CDR1 is MNHEY and CDR2 is SMNVEV in the germline V gene (reference sequence). The V gene lost 3 bases and the J gene lost 7 bases, with 13 bases spanning the gap. The length of the CDR3 is 13 residues. The CDR3 DNA follows: TGTGCCAGCAGTTTTAGGGGTTCAAGGGAGCAGTACTTC. Encoded protein: CASSFRGSREQYF.

This chain uses TRBV5-1 with TRBJ2-1, with a weak D call TRBD1 (6 bases). V lost 8 bases and J lost 0, with 12 bases in between. The CDR3 is 14 amino acids. CDR1 is SGHRS and CDR2 is YFSETQ in the germline V gene. The CDR3 nucleotides are TGCGCCAGTCGGACAGTCACCTCCTACAATGAGCAGTTCTTC. Translated: CASRTVTSYNEQFF.